Listed below are T cell receptor beta chains from one sample, sequenced in a study of shared T cell receptors in the human thymus. Assay: immunoSEQ multiplex PCR; the TCRdb copy retains only in-frame clones and omits some. The sample lists approximately 490,000 clones; around 82% were seen once. The same data also went into a second study, on human thymus T cells.

Sample: thymocytes. These receptors were taken from a boy younger than two with a congenital heart defect. Both conserved end residues are part of each CDR3. D genes are given only for firm matches. Size is omitted from some rows. Given values are once, few, many or a class for expanded clones.

D,V,size,length,J,CDR3,DNA
NA,TRBV5-1,NA,11,TRBJ2-7,CASRGVREQYF,TGCGCCAGCAGGGGAGTGCGCGAGCAGTACTTC
NA,TRBV7-9,NA,13,TRBJ1-2,CASSFRGNYGYTF,TGTGCCAGCAGCTTCAGGGGTAACTATGGCTACACCTTC
TRBD1,TRBV19,few,16,TRBJ2-3,CASSIAGTGSSNTQYF,TGTGCCAGTAGTATAGCGGGGACAGGGTCTAGTAATACGCAGTATTTT
NA,TRBV18,few,15,TRBJ1-3,CASSIGEGSGNTIYF,TGTGCCAGCTCGATCGGAGAAGGCTCTGGAAACACCATATATTTT
TRBD2,TRBV6-1,NA,15,TRBJ2-7,CASTCATSGVYEQYF,TGTGCCAGCACGTGCGCCACTAGCGGGGTCTACGAGCAGTACTTC
TRBD2,TRBV19,NA,15,TRBJ2-3,CASSSVAGEADTQYF,TGTGCCAGTAGTTCCGTAGCGGGAGAGGCAGATACGCAGTATTTT
NA,TRBV5-8,NA,13,TRBJ2-7,CASSLGQGGEQYF,TGTGCCAGCAGCTTGGGTCAGGGAGGCGAGCAGTACTTC
TRBD1,TRBV27,NA,15,TRBJ1-2,CASSGGQTRNYGYTF,TGTGCCAGCAGTGGGGGACAGACACGTAACTATGGCTACACCTTC
TRBD2,TRBV4-3,NA,16,TRBJ2-1,CASSHSGTSVMNEQFF,TGCGCCAGCAGCCACTCCGGGACTAGCGTAATGAATGAGCAGTTCTTC
TRBD1,TRBV5-6,NA,15,TRBJ2-5,CASSLGQGAKETQYF,TGTGCCAGCAGCTTGGGACAGGGAGCTAAAGAGACCCAGTACTTC
NA,TRBV19,NA,15,TRBJ2-3,CASSILGGATDTQYF,TGTGCCAGTAGTATTCTCGGCGGTGCCACAGATACGCAGTATTTT
TRBD2,TRBV12-5,NA,14,TRBJ2-7,CASGSERERYEQYF,TGTGCTAGTGGTTCAGAGCGGGAGAGATACGAGCAGTACTTC
NA,TRBV5-6,NA,15,TRBJ2-7,CASSLRDWPAYEQYF,TGTGCCAGCAGCTTGCGCGACTGGCCCGCCTACGAGCAGTACTTC
NA,TRBV6-1,NA,14,TRBJ1-2,CASREWTANYGYTF,TGTGCCAGCAGGGAATGGACAGCCAACTATGGCTACACCTTC
NA,TRBV15,NA,17,TRBJ1-5,CATSRGAFGGVRQPQHF,TGTGCCACCAGCAGAGGGGCCTTCGGAGGAGTAAGGCAGCCCCAGCATTTT
TRBD2,TRBV7-8,NA,20,TRBJ2-5,CASSLAQLVREKLENETQYF,TGTGCCAGCAGCTTAGCCCAATTGGTGCGGGAGAAGTTAGAGAATGAGACCCAGTACTTC
TRBD2,TRBV6-5,NA,15,TRBJ2-2,CASIALATNTGELFF,TGTGCCAGCATTGCACTAGCGACGAACACCGGGGAGCTGTTTTTT
NA,TRBV4-2,few,12,TRBJ1-5,CASSQGDQPQHF,TGTGCCAGCAGCCAGGGAGATCAGCCCCAGCATTTT
NA,TRBV5-6,NA,18,TRBJ2-7,CASSLGFMEPPESYEQYF,TGTGCCAGCAGCTTGGGGTTTATGGAGCCTCCAGAATCCTACGAGCAGTACTTC
TRBD1,TRBV25-1,NA,16,TRBJ2-7,CASEDGTETSSYEQYF,TGTGCCAGCGAAGATGGGACAGAGACATCCTCCTACGAGCAGTACTTC
NA,TRBV6-4,once,14,TRBJ2-7,CASARDSRSYEQYF,TGTGCCAGCGCCCGGGACTCCCGGTCCTACGAGCAGTACTTC
TRBD2,TRBV27,NA,16,TRBJ2-7,CASSSPTSGYPLEQYF,TGTGCCAGCAGTTCTCCGACTAGCGGGTACCCCCTCGAGCAGTACTTC
TRBD1,TRBV5-6,NA,15,TRBJ1-1,CASSLAVQGGTEAFF,TGTGCCAGCAGCTTGGCCGTACAGGGGGGGACTGAAGCTTTCTTT
NA,TRBV14,NA,16,TRBJ2-7,CASSQETNTGRYEQYF,TGTGCCAGCAGCCAAGAAACCAACACAGGCCGCTACGAGCAGTACTTC
TRBD1,TRBV27,NA,13,TRBJ2-7,CASRGQGCREQYF,TGTGCCAGCAGAGGACAGGGTTGTCGCGAGCAGTACTTC
NA,TRBV19,NA,17,TRBJ2-3,CASAIRSLSGLTDTQYF,TGTGCCAGTGCCATCCGATCCCTTAGTGGTCTCACAGATACGCAGTATTTT
TRBD1,TRBV2,NA,17,TRBJ1-2,CASPTADRAEGNYGYTF,TGTGCCAGCCCCACCGCGGACAGGGCTGAGGGCAACTATGGCTACACCTTC
NA,TRBV10-3,once,13,TRBJ2-7,CATGQGGSYEQYF,TGTGCCACCGGGCAGGGGGGCTCCTACGAGCAGTACTTC
TRBD2,TRBV5-1,few,16,TRBJ2-1,CASSLTSGRTFNEQFF,TGCGCCAGCAGCTTGACTAGCGGGAGAACCTTCAATGAGCAGTTCTTC
NA,TRBV27,few,14,TRBJ1-4,CASSLTGVREKLFF,TGTGCCAGCAGTTTAACGGGGGTTCGTGAAAAACTGTTTTTT
TRBD2,TRBV28,NA,18,TRBJ2-5,CASSPGLAGAWFQETQYF,TGTGCCAGCAGTCCCGGACTAGCGGGGGCGTGGTTCCAAGAGACCCAGTACTTC
TRBD1,TRBV29-1,NA,16,TRBJ1-3,CSVEDLDRGDGNTIYF,TGCAGCGTTGAAGACCTTGACAGGGGAGATGGAAACACCATATATTTT
TRBD2,TRBV6-1,few,15,TRBJ2-7,CASSGRTSGSYEQYF,TGTGCCAGCAGTGGGCGGACTAGCGGGAGCTACGAGCAGTACTTC
TRBD2,TRBV15,few,18,TRBJ2-3,CATSPGLAGEGDTDTQYF,TGTGCCACCAGCCCGGGGCTAGCGGGAGAGGGGGACACAGATACGCAGTATTTT
TRBD2,TRBV4-3,NA,17,TRBJ2-7,CASSQEGLEGGPGEQYF,TGCGCCAGCAGCCAAGAAGGACTTGAGGGAGGGCCAGGGGAGCAGTACTTC
NA,TRBV28,NA,16,TRBJ1-2,CASSLEGGRHNYGYTF,TGTGCCAGCAGTTTGGAGGGGGGGCGACATAACTATGGCTACACCTTC
NA,TRBV7-2,few,14,TRBJ1-2,CASSTQDSNYGYTF,TGTGCCAGCAGCACTCAGGACAGTAACTATGGCTACACCTTC
NA,TRBV6-1,NA,15,TRBJ2-3,CASSRGLNSTDTQYF,TGTGCCAGCAGCCGCGGACTGAATAGCACAGATACGCAGTATTTT
NA,TRBV15,few,14,TRBJ2-7,CATSTLAGAGEQYF,TGTGCCACCAGCACTTTGGCGGGGGCGGGCGAGCAGTACTTC
NA,TRBV11-2,once,12,TRBJ2-7,CASSLRPYEQYF,TGTGCCAGCAGCCTACGCCCCTACGAGCAGTACTTC
NA,TRBV28,NA,13,TRBJ2-5,CAGANRDGETQYF,TGTGCCGGCGCAAACAGGGATGGAGAGACCCAGTACTTC
NA,TRBV19,NA,15,TRBJ2-7,CASSIVAGQTYEQYF,TGTGCCAGTAGTATAGTAGCAGGACAGACCTACGAGCAGTACTTC
NA,TRBV13,NA,18,TRBJ1-1,CASSPAGSFDSEYTEAFF,TGTGCCAGCAGCCCGGCCGGGTCCTTTGACAGCGAGTACACTGAAGCTTTCTTT
NA,TRBV5-4,NA,15,TRBJ2-1,CASSPREYIANEQFF,TGTGCCAGCAGCCCCCGGGAATATATTGCTAATGAGCAGTTCTTC
TRBD2,TRBV7-4,NA,18,TRBJ2-5,CASSLALGGTSGTETQYF,TGTGCCAGCAGCTTAGCGCTAGGAGGGACTAGCGGGACAGAGACCCAGTACTTC
TRBD1,TRBV6-1,few,13,TRBJ2-7,CASRDRSSYEQYF,TGTGCCAGCCGGGACAGGTCATCCTACGAGCAGTACTTC
TRBD2,TRBV7-2,NA,18,TRBJ2-5,CASSLEPGSGRAVETQYF,TGTGCCAGCAGCTTAGAACCGGGTAGCGGGAGGGCCGTAGAGACCCAGTACTTC
NA,TRBV6-1,NA,13,TRBJ1-5,CAREGERDQPQHF,TGTGCCCGCGAGGGGGAAAGGGATCAGCCCCAGCATTTT
TRBD2,TRBV5-4,few,17,TRBJ2-3,CASSAEGLGRSTDTQYF,TGTGCCAGCAGCGCGGAAGGACTAGGCCGAAGCACAGATACGCAGTATTTT
NA,TRBV5-5,NA,16,TRBJ1-2,CASSLVPGQRNYGYTF,TGTGCCAGCAGCTTGGTTCCCGGACAGCGTAACTATGGCTACACCTTC
NA,TRBV10-3,NA,14,TRBJ2-7,CAIARGSNSYEQYF,TGTGCCATCGCGAGGGGGAGTAACTCCTACGAGCAGTACTTC
TRBD1,TRBV7-6,few,15,TRBJ1-5,CASSLVRGSDQPQHF,TGTGCCAGCAGCTTAGTCAGGGGGAGCGATCAGCCCCAGCATTTT
TRBD2,TRBV5-1,NA,16,TRBJ2-7,CASSIRTSGSVDEQYF,TGCGCCAGCAGCATCCGGACTAGCGGGAGCGTAGACGAGCAGTACTTC
NA,TRBV7-2,NA,14,TRBJ2-7,CASSPGSGLGEQYF,TGTGCCAGCAGCCCAGGGAGCGGGCTGGGGGAGCAGTACTTC
NA,TRBV28,NA,14,TRBJ2-2,CASTLGWHTGELFF,TGTGCCAGCACCCTCGGGTGGCACACCGGGGAGCTGTTTTTT
TRBD1,TRBV5-1,NA,14,TRBJ2-7,CASSAGQGPYEQYF,TGCGCCAGCAGCGCTGGACAGGGGCCCTACGAGCAGTACTTC
TRBD1,TRBV5-4,NA,14,TRBJ1-1,CASSLRTGNTEAFF,TGTGCCAGCAGCCTCCGGACAGGGAACACTGAAGCTTTCTTT
NA,TRBV5-6,NA,14,TRBJ1-1,CASSLGWQNTEAFF,TGTGCCAGCAGCTTGGGTTGGCAGAACACTGAAGCTTTCTTT
TRBD1,TRBV29-1,NA,11,TRBJ1-1,CSGETGMAAFF,TGCAGCGGCGAGACAGGGATGGCCGCTTTCTTT